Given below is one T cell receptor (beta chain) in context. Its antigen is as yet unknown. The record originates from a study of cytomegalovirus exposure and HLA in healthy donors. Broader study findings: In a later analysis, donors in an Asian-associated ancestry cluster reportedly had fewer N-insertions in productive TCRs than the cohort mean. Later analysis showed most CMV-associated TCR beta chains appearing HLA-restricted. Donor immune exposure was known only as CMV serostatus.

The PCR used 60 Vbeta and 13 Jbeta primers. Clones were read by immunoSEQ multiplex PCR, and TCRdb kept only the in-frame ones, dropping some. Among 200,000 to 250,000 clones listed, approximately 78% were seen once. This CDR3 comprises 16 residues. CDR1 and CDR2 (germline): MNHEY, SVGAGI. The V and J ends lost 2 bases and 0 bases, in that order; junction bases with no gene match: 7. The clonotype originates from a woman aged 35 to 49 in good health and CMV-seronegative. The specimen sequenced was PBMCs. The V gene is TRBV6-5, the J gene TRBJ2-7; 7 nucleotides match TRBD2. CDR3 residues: CASSYGSGESSYEQYF. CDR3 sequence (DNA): TGTGCCAGCAGTTACGGAAGCGGGGAAAGCTCCTACGAGCAGTACTTC.